The present entry profiles one T cell receptor (beta chain) with its context. What it binds is not known. Second-dose groups at about 4 or about 12 weeks were pooled. V lost 2 bases and J lost 6, with 10 bases in between. The CDR3 spans 14 residues. Germline-derived CDR1 and CDR2 are MDHEN and SYDVKM. Measured with immunoSEQ multiplex PCR; TCRdb has only the in-frame clones, and not every one. This table has fewer than 100,000 clones, almost 90% appearing once. The data originate from a study of T cell responses to AZD1222 COVID-19 vaccine. General study findings and limits: Donors in the cohort were predominantly white British and more often female, and clonal diversity was possibly underestimated. Spike was spanned by vaccine-associated CD4 TCRs, which were dominant at 160-218 and 743-854.

V usage is TRBV28 and J usage is TRBJ1-4, with no clear D. This clonotype was sampled from an adult who received the AZD1222 COVID-19 vaccine. The sample in question was peripheral blood, obtained 28 days after the second AZD1222 dose. Here the CDR3 DNA reads TGTGCCAGCAGTTTAACGGGAGATGATGAAAAACTGTTTTTT. Translated, it gives CASSLTGDDEKLFF.